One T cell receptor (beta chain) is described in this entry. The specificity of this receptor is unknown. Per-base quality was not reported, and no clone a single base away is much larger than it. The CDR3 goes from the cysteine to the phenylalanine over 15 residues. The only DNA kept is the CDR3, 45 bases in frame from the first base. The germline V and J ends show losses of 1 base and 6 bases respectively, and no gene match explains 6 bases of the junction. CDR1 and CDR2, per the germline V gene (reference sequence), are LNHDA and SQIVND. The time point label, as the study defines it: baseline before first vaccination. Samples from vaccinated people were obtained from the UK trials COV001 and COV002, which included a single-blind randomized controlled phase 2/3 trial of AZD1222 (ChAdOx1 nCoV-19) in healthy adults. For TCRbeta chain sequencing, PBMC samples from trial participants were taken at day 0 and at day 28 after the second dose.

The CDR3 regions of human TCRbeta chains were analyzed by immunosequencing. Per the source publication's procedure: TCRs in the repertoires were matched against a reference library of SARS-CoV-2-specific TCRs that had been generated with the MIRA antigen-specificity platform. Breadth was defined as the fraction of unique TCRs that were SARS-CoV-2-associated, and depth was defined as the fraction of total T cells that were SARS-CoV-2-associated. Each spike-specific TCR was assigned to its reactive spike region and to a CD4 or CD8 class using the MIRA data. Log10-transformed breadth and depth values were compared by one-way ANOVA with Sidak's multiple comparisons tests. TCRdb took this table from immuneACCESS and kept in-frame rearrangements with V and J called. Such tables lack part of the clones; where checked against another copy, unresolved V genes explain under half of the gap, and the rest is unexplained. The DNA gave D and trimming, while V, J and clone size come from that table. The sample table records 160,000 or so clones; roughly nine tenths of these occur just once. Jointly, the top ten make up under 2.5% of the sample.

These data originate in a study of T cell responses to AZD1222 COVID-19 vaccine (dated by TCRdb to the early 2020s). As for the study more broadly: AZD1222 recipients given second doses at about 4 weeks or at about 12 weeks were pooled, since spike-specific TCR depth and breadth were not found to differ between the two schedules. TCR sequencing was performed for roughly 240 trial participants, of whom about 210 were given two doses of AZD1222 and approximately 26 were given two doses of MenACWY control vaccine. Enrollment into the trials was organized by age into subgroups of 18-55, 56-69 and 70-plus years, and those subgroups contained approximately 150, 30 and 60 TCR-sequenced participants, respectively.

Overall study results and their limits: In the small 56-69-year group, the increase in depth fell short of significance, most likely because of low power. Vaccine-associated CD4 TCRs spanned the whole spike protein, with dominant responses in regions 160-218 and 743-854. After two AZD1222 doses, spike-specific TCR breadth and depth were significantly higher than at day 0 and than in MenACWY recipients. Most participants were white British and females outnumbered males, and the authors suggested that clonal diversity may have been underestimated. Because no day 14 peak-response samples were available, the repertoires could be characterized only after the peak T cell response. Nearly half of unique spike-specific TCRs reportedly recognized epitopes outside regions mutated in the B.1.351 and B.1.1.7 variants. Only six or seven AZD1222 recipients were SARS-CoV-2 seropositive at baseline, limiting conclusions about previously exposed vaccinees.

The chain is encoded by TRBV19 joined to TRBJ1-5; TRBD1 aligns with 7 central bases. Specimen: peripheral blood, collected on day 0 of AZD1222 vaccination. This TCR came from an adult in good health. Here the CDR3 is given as CASSIAAGGSQPQHF. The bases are TGTGCCAGTAGTATAGCGGCAGGGGGATCTCAGCCCCAGCATTTT.